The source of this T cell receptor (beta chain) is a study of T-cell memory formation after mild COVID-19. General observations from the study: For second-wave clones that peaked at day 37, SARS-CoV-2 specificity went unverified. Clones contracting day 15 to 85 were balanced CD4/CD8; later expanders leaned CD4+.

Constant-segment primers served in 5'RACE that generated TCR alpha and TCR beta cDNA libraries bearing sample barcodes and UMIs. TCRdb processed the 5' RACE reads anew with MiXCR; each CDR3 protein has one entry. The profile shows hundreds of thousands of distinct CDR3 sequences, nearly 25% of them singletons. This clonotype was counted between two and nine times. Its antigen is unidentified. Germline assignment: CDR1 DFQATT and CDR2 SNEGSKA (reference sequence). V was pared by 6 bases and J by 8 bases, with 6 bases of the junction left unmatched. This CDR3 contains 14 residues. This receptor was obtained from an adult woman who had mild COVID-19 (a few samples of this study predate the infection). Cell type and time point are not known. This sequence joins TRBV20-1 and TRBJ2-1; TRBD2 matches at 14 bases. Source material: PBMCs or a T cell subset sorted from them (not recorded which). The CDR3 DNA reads TGCAGTGCGCGGACTAGCGGGAGGTATGATGAGCAGTTCTTC. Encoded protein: CSARTSGRYDEQFF.